The 5 T cell receptor beta chains presented below share a single source sample, sequenced in a study of T cells in Graves' hyperthyroidism and ophthalmopathy. The investigators amplified TCR beta CDR3 regions from RNA transcripts. TCR CDR3 underwent first-round RT-PCR with the HTBI primer set. Each CDR3 protein is one row after TCRdb ran MiXCR on the multiplex PCR reads. Among a few hundred thousand distinct CDR3 sequences, about 15% were seen once, and the ten largest hold around a third. The sequenced sample consisted of blood. Every receptor here comes from a woman in her 30s with Graves' hyperthyroidism.

There are many counts of this clonotype. The chain has TRBV5-6 and TRBJ2-3, with a possible D match to TRBD1 (5 bases). The CDR3 runs 16 residues. In germline, CDR1 is SGHDT, CDR2 YYEEEE. V was cut by 3 bases and J by 2 bases, with 16 bases left in between. DNA for the CDR3: TGTGCCAGCAGCTCGCCGGACAAACCTTCCACAGATACGCAGTATTTT. It codes for CASSSPDKPSTDTQYF.

This clonotype was observed many times. J is TRBJ2-7 and V is TRBV28; 7 bases fit TRBD1. V gave up 2 bases and J gave up 2 bases; unmatched junction bases: 3. CDR1 MDHEN and CDR2 SYDVKM come from the germline V gene. The CDR3 covers 14 residues. The CDR3 region is CASSLRGQPYEQYF. CDR3 DNA sequence: TGTGCCAGCAGTTTAAGGGGGCAGCCCTACGAGCAGTACTTC.

The genes are TRBV20-1 and TRBJ1-1, with a weak D call TRBD1 (5 bases). Germline V gives CDR1 DFQATT, CDR2 SNEGSKA (reference sequence). Trimming took off 6 bases at V and 0 bases at J, with 14 bases between the two ends. The CDR3 extends over 14 amino acids. The CDR3 nucleotides are TGCAGTGCCCTCGGGGCGGGGCTGAACACTGAAGCTTTCTTT. Amino acids: CSALGAGLNTEAFF.

In this sample, this clonotype turned up many times. V and J are TRBV12-3 or TRBV12-4 and TRBJ2-3, with D perhaps TRBD1 (7 bases). This CDR3 comprises 15 residues. The ends were cut back, 6 bases at V and 1 base at J, with 14 bases in the middle. The CDR3 nucleotides read TGTGCCAGCAGGGTTCAGGGGGGTGGCACAGATACGCAGTATTTT. Residues: CASRVQGGGTDTQYF.

In this sample, this clonotype turned up many times. The chain combines TRBV3-1 with TRBJ1-5; no firm D call. CDR1 and CDR2 from the germline V gene are LGHDT and YNNKEL (reference sequence). The length of the CDR3 is 12 residues. The V and J ends lost 0 bases and 7 bases respectively, with 4 bases between them. The CDR3 loop reads CASSQDLQPQHF. CDR3 nucleotides: TGTGCCAGCAGCCAAGATCTCCAGCCCCAGCATTTT. Based on the CDR3 plus reference TRBV3-1 and TRBJ1-5, the full variable domain is DTAVSQTPKYLVTQMGNDKSIKCEQNLGHDTMYWYKQDSKKFLKIMFSYNNKELIINETVPNRFSPKSPDKAHLNLHINSLELGDSAVYFCASSQDLQPQHFGDGTRLSIL.